The source of this T cell receptor (beta chain) is a study of T cell changes during pregnancy in multiple sclerosis. Assay: immunoSEQ multiplex PCR; the TCRdb copy retains only in-frame clones and omits some. This repertoire shows about 75,000 clones, 89% found once; its top ten account for approximately 0.88%. The sample here was peripheral blood, taken in the first trimester of pregnancy. This TCR came from a female donor in good health, enrolled as a control in a pregnancy study.

CDR3 sequence (DNA): TGTGCCAGCAGCGTCGACCAGGGGGGATCCTACGAGCAGTACTTC. This codes for CASSVDQGGSYEQYF. The chain joins TRBV5-8 to TRBJ2-7; a possible D gene is TRBD1 (7 bases). CDR1 is SGHTS, CDR2 YDEGEE, per germline. The CDR3 is 15 amino acids. V dropped 4 bases and J dropped 1 base, with 15 bases sitting between them.